A single sample gave rise to the 8 T cell receptor beta chains below, sequenced in a study of CD8+CD57+ T cells in acquired aplastic anemia. Researchers used genomic DNA as the template to profile TCR beta VDJ and CDR3. Each CDR3 protein is one row after TCRdb ran MiXCR on the reads. In the table there are 35,000 to 40,000 distinct CDR3 sequences, more than 75% of which are singletons. The sequenced sample consisted of sorted CD4+, CD8+, or CD8+CD57+ T cells (not recorded which) from PBMCs. The receptor set was obtained from a human donor in good health, serving as a control.

This clonotype was seen only once. V is TRBV24-1 and J is TRBJ2-3; D gene uncertain. Between the trimmed V and J ends, which lost 4 bases and 0 bases, there was a span of 13 bases. Germline assignment: CDR1 KGHDR and CDR2 SFDVKD. The CDR3 runs 16 residues. CDR3 coding DNA: TGTGCCACCAGTGACCCACTTCGCTCTAGCACAGATACGCAGTATTTT. This translates into CATSDPLRSSTDTQYF.

This chain joins TRBV6-1 and TRBJ2-1; D unclear. The V gene's germline CDR1 is MNHNS and CDR2 SASEGT. The CDR3 has 15 residues. The V end was cut by 1 base, the J end by 0 bases, with 7 bases between. The CDR3 region has the DNA TGTGCCAGCAGTGAAGAGGAATCCTCCTACAATGAGCAGTTCTTC. Its protein is CASSEEESSYNEQFF.

The chain uses TRBV7-9 and TRBJ1-1; D gene ambiguous. Germline CDR1 and CDR2: SEHNR and FQNEAQ (reference sequence). The CDR3 has 11 amino acids. Deletions cut 1 base from V and 10 bases from J, with 7 bases between. The CDR3 loop is CASSLDRVAFF. The CDR3 DNA sequence: TGTGCCAGCAGCTTAGACCGGGTAGCTTTCTTT.

This clonotype came up once. The chain joins TRBV10-3 to TRBJ1-5; no clear D. The germline V and J ends were trimmed by 7 bases and 7 bases, with 17 bases remaining between them. Germline V gives CDR1 ENHRY, CDR2 SYGVKD. CDR3 size: 14 residues. CDR3 bases: TGTGCCATCAAGGGAACAGTTTCGGACCAGCCCCAGCATTTT. This codes for CAIKGTVSDQPQHF.

The chain employs TRBV29-1 and TRBJ1-4, with 9 bases lining up with TRBD1. Germline V lookup: CDR1 SQVTM, CDR2 ANQGSEA. CDR3 length: 14 amino acids. The ends lost 4 bases at V and 2 bases at J; junction bases unmatched: 2. The CDR3 bases are TGCAGCGTTGGGACAGGGGCCACTAATGAAAAACTGTTTTTT. Amino acid sequence: CSVGTGATNEKLFF.

The genes are TRBV2 and TRBJ1-3, with 7 bases matching TRBD1. V trimming: 5 bases; J trimming: 4 bases; junction bases outside the gene matches: 5. In germline, CDR1 is SNHLY, CDR2 FYNNEI. This CDR3 is built from 14 residues. CDR3 nucleotides: TGTGCCAGCAGTATCGACAGGGTGGGAAACACCATATATTTT. This gives the protein CASSIDRVGNTIYF.

Concerning this clonotype itself: One end of the junction fails to match germline, which may point to a read error. J is TRBJ2-5 and V is TRBV2; D is unresolved. This CDR3 contains 17 residues. Germline CDR1 is SNHLY and CDR2 is FYNNEI. The CDR3 reads CATSEVTGLGGQETQYF. CDR3 DNA: TGTGCCACCAGTGAAGTAACCGGATTGGGCGGCCAAGAGACCCAGTACTTC.

This clonotype is classed as medium-sized (0.01 to 0.1%). CDR3 residues: CATSEGGTTGGSTDTQYF. The CDR3 DNA reads as TGTGCCACCAGTGAGGGGGGGACAACAGGAGGGAGCACAGATACGCAGTATTTT. This chain links TRBV24-1 with TRBJ2-3; tentative D call: TRBD2 (7 bases). The germline V gene encodes CDR1 KGHDR and CDR2 SFDVKD. The CDR3 runs 18 residues. Trimming shortened V by 4 bases and J by 0 bases, and 19 bases separated the two germline ends.